The next 3 T cell receptor beta chains were all read from a single sample in a study of T cell responses to AZD1222 COVID-19 vaccine (dated by TCRdb to about 2021). The time point label on this specimen signifies: baseline before first vaccination. Read against the paper, the sample's treatment or condition label means: meningococcal conjugate vaccine given as trial control. The library was produced with the immunoSEQ multiplex PCR assay. TCRdb retrieved this table from immuneACCESS and kept in-frame rearrangements only. Not all clones are present; in checked studies, unresolved V genes account for under half, and no reason is known for the remainder. The sample data list under 70,000 clones, and 79% of these were observed just once. 20% to 30% of the sample is held by the ten biggest clonotypes. This specimen consisted of peripheral blood, obtained on day 0 of MenACWY control vaccination. The receptors were sampled from an adult in good health.

The chain couples TRBV10-1 to TRBJ2-1; weak D call: TRBD1 (6 bases). CDR1 WNHNN and CDR2 SYGVQD come from the germline V gene (reference sequence). The germline V and J ends were trimmed by 7 bases and 3 bases, with 10 bases remaining between them. The CDR3 totals 13 residues. The CDR3 DNA reads as TGCGCCAGCACCGGGACATACTACAATGAGCAGTTCTTC. Encoded protein: CASTGTYYNEQFF.

The rearrangement uses TRBV19 and TRBJ2-2; D is perhaps TRBD2 (6 bases). The germline gives CDR1 LNHDA, CDR2 SQIVND (reference sequence). The CDR3 consists of 14 residues. V was clipped by 4 bases and J by 2 bases, with 8 bases between them. CDR3 amino acids: CASSSGTNTGELFF. CDR3 DNA sequence: TGTGCCAGTAGTAGCGGGACTAACACCGGGGAGCTGTTTTTT.

The chain employs TRBV7-8 and TRBJ2-7; a weak D match, TRBD1 (5 bases). Trimming removed 5 bases at V and 5 bases at J, with 22 bases between. This CDR3 contains 16 residues. CDR1 SGHVS and CDR2 FQNEAQ come from the germline V gene. The CDR3 DNA sequence: TGTGCCAGCAGCACCCGCAGGGTATCCGCTTATGACGAGCAGTACTTC. Translation: CASSTRRVSAYDEQYF.